The sequence of this T cell receptor (beta chain) was determined in a study of cytomegalovirus exposure and HLA in healthy donors. Study observations and caveats: Subsequent analysis showed first-cohort TCR clusters tending to co-occur in 120 or so validation repertoires.

Regarding this clone: Its antigen is as yet unknown.

Generated by immunoSEQ multiplex PCR, the TCRdb table keeps only in-frame clones and is missing some. The table includes roughly 150,000 clones, more than 75% detected once. The clonotype was recovered from a man younger than 30 in good health and CMV-seronegative. Specimen: PBMCs.

CDR3 in amino acids: CASSESVVGGTDTQYF. In DNA, the CDR3 is TGCGCCAGCAGTGAGTCGGTGGTCGGGGGCACAGATACGCAGTATTTT. The chain has TRBV10-2 and TRBJ2-3; D is possibly TRBD2 (5 bases). There are 16 residues in the CDR3. Trimming took 0 bases from V and 1 from J, leaving 11 bases between them. CDR1 is WSHSY, CDR2 SAAADI, per germline.